Below are 10 T cell receptor beta chains sequenced from a single sample in a study of shared clonotypes between healthy human individuals. Generated by immunoSEQ multiplex PCR, the TCRdb table keeps only in-frame clones and is missing some. The repertoire holds over 300,000 clones, with around 90% as singletons. What was sequenced was memory CD8+ T cells sorted from blood. Subset specified: CD45RO+ cells pooled with CCR7-negative TemRA cells. The origin of the receptors is a man between 18 and 29 years old in good health.

This clone was recorded only once. This chain links TRBV10-1 with TRBJ2-5; 9 nucleotides agree with TRBD2. Germline V gene lookup returns CDR1 WNHNN and CDR2 SYGVQD (reference sequence). This CDR3 comprises 15 residues. V trimming: 6 bases; J trimming: 5 bases; junction bases outside the gene matches: 10. The DNA for the CDR3 is TGCGCCAGCAGCGAGAGTAGCGGGAGTTATGAGACCCAGTACTTC. Encoded protein: CASSESSGSYETQYF.

The chain uses TRBV7-9 and TRBJ2-1; 10 bases align to TRBD2. The CDR3 has 16 amino acids. The ends lost 5 bases at V and 4 bases at J; junction bases unmatched: 8. CDR1 and CDR2 from the germline V gene are SEHNR and FQNEAQ (reference sequence). The CDR3 reads CASSPLLAGDYNEQFF. CDR3 nucleotides: TGTGCCAGCAGCCCCCTCCTAGCGGGGGATTACAATGAGCAGTTCTTC.

The V call is TRBV18, the J call TRBJ2-7; D may correspond to TRBD1 or TRBD2 (5 bases each). V lost 6 bases to trimming and J lost 0 bases, with 9 bases between them. CDR1 is KGHSH and CDR2 is LQKENI in the germline V gene. This CDR3 has 13 residues. Here the CDR3 DNA reads TGTGCCAGCTCTTGGGACGTCTCCTACGAGCAGTACTTC. Translation: CASSWDVSYEQYF.

This chain joins TRBV9 and TRBJ1-6, with D perhaps TRBD1 (6 bases). V lost 0 bases and J lost 7, with 11 bases in between. The CDR3 spans 15 residues. Germline V lookup: CDR1 SGDLS, CDR2 YYNGEE. CDR3 residues: CASSVGTGNNSPLHF. The CDR3 coding sequence is TGTGCCAGCAGCGTAGGTACAGGGAACAATTCACCCCTCCACTTT.

The chain couples TRBV5-4 to TRBJ1-6; D perhaps matches TRBD1 (6 bases). The CDR3 runs to 17 residues. Germline lookup yields CDR1 SGHNT and CDR2 YYREEE (reference sequence). The ends were cut back, 0 bases at V and 0 bases at J, with 10 bases in the middle. The CDR3 here is CASSLVGGLSYNSPLHF. The CDR3, as DNA: TGTGCCAGCAGCTTGGTAGGGGGGCTCTCCTATAATTCACCCCTCCACTTT.

This chain links TRBV13 with TRBJ2-7, with 12 bases fitting TRBD2. Germline CDR1 and CDR2: PRHDT and FYEKMQ (reference sequence). CDR3 length: 15 residues. V lost 5 bases, J lost 5 bases, and 7 bases stayed unmatched. CDR3 sequence: CASSLKGTSGHEQYF. Here the CDR3 DNA reads TGTGCCAGCAGCCTAAAGGGGACTAGCGGGCACGAGCAGTACTTC.

V is TRBV30 and J is TRBJ1-6, with D perhaps TRBD1 (6 bases). CDR3 length: 16 amino acids. Germline V gene sequence: CDR1 GTSNPN, CDR2 SVGIG (reference sequence). V was trimmed by 2 bases and J by 7 bases, leaving 18 bases between them. As DNA, the CDR3 is TGTGCCTGGAGTTTAGCCCTGGACAGACAGAATTCACCCCTCCACTTT. It specifies CAWSLALDRQNSPLHF.

The rearrangement joins TRBV2 to TRBJ1-1, with a tentative D call TRBD1 (5 bases). The CDR3 extends over 14 amino acids. Trimming took 7 bases from V and 1 from J, leaving 13 bases between them. Germline assignment: CDR1 SNHLY and CDR2 FYNNEI. The CDR3 here is CASTPGGGNTEAFF. The DNA for the CDR3 is TGTGCCAGCACCCCCGGGGGGGGGAACACTGAAGCTTTCTTT.

The genes are TRBV2 and TRBJ2-2; a possible D gene is TRBD1 (5 bases). V was pared by 1 base and J by 6 bases, with 9 bases between. Germline loops: CDR1 SNHLY, CDR2 FYNNEI. The CDR3 sequence is 14 residues long. The CDR3 nucleotides are TGTGCCAGCAGTGAAGTCAAGGGGCCCGGGGAGCTGTTTTTT. Translated: CASSEVKGPGELFF. Full variable domain (missing parts from reference TRBV2 and TRBJ2-2): EPEVTQTPSHQVTQMGQEVILRCVPISNHLYFYWYRQILGQKVEFLVSFYNNEISEKSEIFDDQFSVERPDGSNFTLKIRSTKLEDSAMYFCASSEVKGPGELFFGEGSRLTVL.

The chain combines TRBV6-1 with TRBJ2-3; D remains ambiguous. CDR1 is MNHNS and CDR2 is SASEGT in the germline V gene. The CDR3 contains 15 residues. Trimming took 3 bases from V and 4 from J, leaving 14 bases between them. The CDR3 loop is CASSDFLKPPDTQYF. The CDR3 DNA reads TGTGCCAGCAGTGACTTCCTTAAACCCCCAGATACGCAGTATTTT.